Presented here are 9 T cell receptor beta chains from one specimen sequenced in a study of cytomegalovirus exposure and HLA in healthy donors. Primers for the PCR totalled 60 Vbeta and 13 Jbeta. Assay: immunoSEQ multiplex PCR; the TCRdb copy retains only in-frame clones and omits some. The table records over 200,000 clones, roughly 80% of them present only once. The sequenced sample consisted of PBMCs. Source of these receptors: a middle-aged man in good health and CMV-seropositive.

The CDR3 spells CATRRQGAADTQYF. The CDR3 DNA follows: TGTGCCACACGACGACAGGGGGCTGCAGATACGCAGTATTTT. V gene TRBV6-5 combines with J gene TRBJ2-3; TRBD1 matches at 10 bases. This CDR3 has 14 residues. J gave up 4 bases and V 10 bases, and 8 bases lay outside the gene matches. The germline gives CDR1 MNHEY, CDR2 SVGAGI.

This chain uses TRBV7-7 with TRBJ2-5; tentative D call: TRBD2 (5 bases). CDR3 length: 15 amino acids. With 4 bases removed from V and 4 bases from J, the gap between germline ends came to 16 bases. The germline V gene encodes CDR1 SSHAT and CDR2 FNYEAQ (reference sequence). DNA of the CDR3: TGTGCCAGCAGCTCGACCCCGGGGAGAACAGAGACCCAGTACTTC. This encodes CASSSTPGRTETQYF.

V and J are TRBV7-8 and TRBJ2-7, with D perhaps matching TRBD1 (5 bases). The CDR3 totals 15 residues. Germline V CDR1 and CDR2: SGHVS, FQNEAQ. The V gene lost 7 bases and the J gene lost 2 bases, with 18 bases spanning the gap. The CDR3 nucleotides are TGTGCCAGCAACCCTCCACATGGGGCGACCTACGAGCAGTACTTC. As protein: CASNPPHGATYEQYF.

This clone was counted once. The genes are TRBV7-8 and TRBJ2-7; 7 nucleotides line up with TRBD2. Germline CDR1 and CDR2: SGHVS and FQNEAQ. This CDR3 region has 14 residues. Unmatched junction bases numbered 8, after V lost 5 bases and J lost 4 bases. The CDR3 loop reads CASSPPRLAYEQYF. DNA of the CDR3: TGTGCCAGCAGCCCCCCGCGACTAGCATACGAGCAGTACTTC.

The chain has TRBV30 and TRBJ1-2; possibly TRBD1 for D (5 bases). V lost 2 bases and J 2 bases, leaving 15 bases between the germline ends. This CDR3 is built from 15 residues. CDR1 GTSNPN and CDR2 SVGIG come from the germline V gene (reference sequence). The CDR3 DNA is TGTGCCTGGAGTACTCAGGGTTCTGTCAACTATGGCTACACCTTC. This codes for CAWSTQGSVNYGYTF.

The CDR3 DNA sequence: TGTGCTAGTGGTTTGCGACTAGCGGGAGTGTCCGGCAATGAGCAGTTCTTC. Translating it yields CASGLRLAGVSGNEQFF. The chain couples TRBV12-5 to TRBJ2-1, with 12 bases lining up with TRBD2. The CDR3 loop spans 17 amino acids. V dropped 2 bases and J dropped 6; count of bases not matched to a gene: 8. Germline V gene sequence: CDR1 LGHNT, CDR2 FRNRAP.

The chain combines TRBV28 with TRBJ2-7; the D gene is possibly TRBD2 (5 bases). The CDR3 is 11 residues long. V was clipped by 3 bases and J by 7 bases, with 7 bases between them. Germline CDR1 and CDR2: MDHEN and SYDVKM. CDR3 loop: CASSFQREQYF. The CDR3 DNA reads as TGTGCCAGCAGTTTTCAGCGGGAGCAGTACTTC.

The count of this clone is one. The rearrangement links TRBV5-1 to TRBJ2-3; 11 bases line up with TRBD2. The CDR3 extends over 17 amino acids. From germline, CDR1 is SGHRS and CDR2 YFSETQ. The V segment lost 1 base and the J segment 2 bases; nucleotides outside the gene matches: 6. DNA of the CDR3: TGCGCCAGCAGCTTGCTGGTAGCGGGAGGGGCCACAGATACGCAGTATTTT. Its translation is CASSLLVAGGATDTQYF.

The chain joins TRBV15 to TRBJ2-2, with 14 bases lining up with TRBD2. With 6 bases clipped from V and 6 bases from J, the junction kept 12 bases outside the gene matches. The germline CDR1 and CDR2 sequences are LNHNV and YYDKDF (reference sequence). The CDR3 has 18 residues. CDR3 sequence reads: CATSATSGRAERPGELFF. Written as DNA, the CDR3 is TGTGCCACCAGTGCGACTAGCGGGAGGGCCGAGCGTCCCGGGGAGCTGTTTTTT.